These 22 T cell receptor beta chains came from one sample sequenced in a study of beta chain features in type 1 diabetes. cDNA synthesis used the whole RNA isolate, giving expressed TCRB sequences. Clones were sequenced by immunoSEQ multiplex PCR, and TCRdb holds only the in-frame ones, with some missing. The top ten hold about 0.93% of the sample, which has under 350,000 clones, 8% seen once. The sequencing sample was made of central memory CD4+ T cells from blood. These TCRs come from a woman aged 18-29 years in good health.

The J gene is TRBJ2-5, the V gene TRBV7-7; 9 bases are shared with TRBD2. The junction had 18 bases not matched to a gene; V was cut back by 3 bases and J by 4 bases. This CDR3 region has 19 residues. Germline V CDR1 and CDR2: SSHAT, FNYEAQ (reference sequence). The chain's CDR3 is CASSFAPVWRGGLRETQYF. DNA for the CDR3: TGTGCCAGCAGCTTCGCGCCTGTCTGGCGGGGGGGCCTGAGAGAGACCCAGTACTTC.

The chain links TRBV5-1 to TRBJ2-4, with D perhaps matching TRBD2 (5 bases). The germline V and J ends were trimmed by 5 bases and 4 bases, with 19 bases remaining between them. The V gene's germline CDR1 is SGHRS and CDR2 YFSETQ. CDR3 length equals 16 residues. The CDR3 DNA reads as TGCGCCAGCAGTTCCGGGCCCGGAGGAGAAAAAAACATTCAGTACTTC. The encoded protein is CASSSGPGGEKNIQYF.

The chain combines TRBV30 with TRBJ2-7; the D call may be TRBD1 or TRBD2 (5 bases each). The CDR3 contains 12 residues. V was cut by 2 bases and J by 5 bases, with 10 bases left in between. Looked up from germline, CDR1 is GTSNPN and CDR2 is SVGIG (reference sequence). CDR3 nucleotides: TGTGCCTGGAGTTTCCAGGGAGACGAGCAGTACTTC. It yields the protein CAWSFQGDEQYF. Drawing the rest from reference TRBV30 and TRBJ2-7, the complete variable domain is SQTIHQWPATLVQPVGSPLSLECTVEGTSNPNLYWYRQAAGRGLQLLFYSVGIGQISSEVPQNLSASRPQDRQFILSSKKLLLSDSGFYLCAWSFQGDEQYFGPGTRLTVT.

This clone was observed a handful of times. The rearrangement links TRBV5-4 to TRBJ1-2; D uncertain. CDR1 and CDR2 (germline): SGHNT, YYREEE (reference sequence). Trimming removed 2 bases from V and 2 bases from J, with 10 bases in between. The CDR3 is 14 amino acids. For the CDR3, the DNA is TGTGCCAGCAGCTTACGGCACCTCAACTATGGCTACACCTTC. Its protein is CASSLRHLNYGYTF. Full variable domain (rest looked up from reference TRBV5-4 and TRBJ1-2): ETGVTQSPTHLIKTRGQQVTLRCSSQSGHNTVSWYQQALGQGPQFIFQYYREEENGRGNFPPRFSGLQFPNYSSELNVNALELDDSALYLCASSLRHLNYGYTFGSGTRLTVV.

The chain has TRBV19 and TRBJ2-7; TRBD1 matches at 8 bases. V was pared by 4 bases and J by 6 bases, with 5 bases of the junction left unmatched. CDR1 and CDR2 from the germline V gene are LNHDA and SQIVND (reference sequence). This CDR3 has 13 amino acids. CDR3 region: CASSRQGFGEQYF. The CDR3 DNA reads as TGTGCCAGTAGTAGACAGGGGTTCGGCGAGCAGTACTTC.

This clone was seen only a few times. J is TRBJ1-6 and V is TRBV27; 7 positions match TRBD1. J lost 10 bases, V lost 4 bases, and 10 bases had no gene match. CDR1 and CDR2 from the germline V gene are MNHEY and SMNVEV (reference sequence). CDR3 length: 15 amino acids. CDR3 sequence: CASSSDRRNWSPLHF. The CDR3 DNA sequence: TGTGCCAGCAGTTCGGACAGGCGGAATTGGTCACCCCTCCACTTT.

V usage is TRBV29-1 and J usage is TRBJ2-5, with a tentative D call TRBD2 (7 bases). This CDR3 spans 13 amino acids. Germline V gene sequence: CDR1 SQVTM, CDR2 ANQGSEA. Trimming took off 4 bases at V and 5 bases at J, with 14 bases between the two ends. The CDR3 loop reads CSVAAGGRETQYF. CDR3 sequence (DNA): TGCAGCGTTGCTGCCGGGGGGCGGGAGACCCAGTACTTC.

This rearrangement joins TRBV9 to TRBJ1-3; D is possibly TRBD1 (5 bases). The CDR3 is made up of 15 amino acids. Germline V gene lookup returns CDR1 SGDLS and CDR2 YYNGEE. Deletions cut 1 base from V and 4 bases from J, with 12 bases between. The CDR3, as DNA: TGTGCCAGCAGCGTAATGGGGGTAGCAGGAAACACCATATATTTT. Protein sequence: CASSVMGVAGNTIYF.

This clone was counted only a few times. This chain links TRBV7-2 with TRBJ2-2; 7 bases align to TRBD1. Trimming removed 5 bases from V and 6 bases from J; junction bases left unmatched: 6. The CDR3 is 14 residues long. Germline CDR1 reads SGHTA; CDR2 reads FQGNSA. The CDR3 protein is CASSPRQGSGELFF. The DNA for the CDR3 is TGTGCCAGCAGCCCCCGACAGGGATCCGGGGAGCTGTTTTTT.

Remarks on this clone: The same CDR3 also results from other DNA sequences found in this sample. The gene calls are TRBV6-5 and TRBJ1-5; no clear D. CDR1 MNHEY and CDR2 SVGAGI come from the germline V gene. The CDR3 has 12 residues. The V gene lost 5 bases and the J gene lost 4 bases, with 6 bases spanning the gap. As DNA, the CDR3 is TGTGCCAGCAGTCGACCGAATCAGCCCCAGCATTTT. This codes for CASSRPNQPQHF.

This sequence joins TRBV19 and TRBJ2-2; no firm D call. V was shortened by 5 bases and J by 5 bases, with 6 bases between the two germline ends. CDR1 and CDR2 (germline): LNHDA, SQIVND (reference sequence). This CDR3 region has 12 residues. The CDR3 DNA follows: TGTGCCAGTAGTGGGCGGACCGGGGAGCTGTTTTTT. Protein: CASSGRTGELFF. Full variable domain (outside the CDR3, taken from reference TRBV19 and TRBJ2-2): DGGITQSPKYLFRKEGQNVTLSCEQNLNHDAMYWYRQDPGQGLRLIYYSQIVNDFQKGDIAEGYSVSREKKESFPLTVTSAQKNPTAFYLCASSGRTGELFFGEGSRLTVL.

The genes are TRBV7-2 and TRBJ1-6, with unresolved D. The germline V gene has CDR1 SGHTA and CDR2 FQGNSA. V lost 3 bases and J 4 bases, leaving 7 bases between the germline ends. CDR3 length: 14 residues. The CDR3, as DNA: TGTGCCAGCAGCTTCCAGGCATATAATTCACCCCTCCACTTT. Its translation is CASSFQAYNSPLHF.

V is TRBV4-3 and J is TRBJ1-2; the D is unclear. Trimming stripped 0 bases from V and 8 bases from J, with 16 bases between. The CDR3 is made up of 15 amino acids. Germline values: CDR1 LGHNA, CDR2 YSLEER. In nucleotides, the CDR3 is TGCGCCAGCAGCCAAGAGGCCAGAGGGCGATTCGGCTACACCTTC. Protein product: CASSQEARGRFGYTF.

CDR3 nucleotide sequence: TGCGCCAGCAGCTTGGACGCGGGAGGGCCAACGACCGGGACCCAGTACTTC. Encoded protein: CASSLDAGGPTTGTQYF. The chain recombines TRBV5-1 with TRBJ2-5; 9 bases agree with TRBD2. The CDR3 runs 17 residues. The germline CDR1 and CDR2 sequences are SGHRS and YFSETQ. Germline trimming cut 0 bases from V and 7 bases from J; bases unmatched to any gene: 13. The whole variable domain, remainder taken from reference TRBV5-1 and TRBJ2-5, is KAGVTQTPRYLIKTRGQQVTLSCSPISGHRSVSWYQQTPGQGLQFLFEYFSETQRNKGNFPGRFSGRQFSNSRSEMNVSTLELGDSALYLCASSLDAGGPTTGTQYFGPGTRLLVL.

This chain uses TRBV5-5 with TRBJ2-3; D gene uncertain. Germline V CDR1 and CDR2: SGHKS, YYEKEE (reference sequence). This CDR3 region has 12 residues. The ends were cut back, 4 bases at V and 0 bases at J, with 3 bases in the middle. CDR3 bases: TGTGCCAGCAGCCCAAGCACAGATACGCAGTATTTT. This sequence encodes CASSPSTDTQYF. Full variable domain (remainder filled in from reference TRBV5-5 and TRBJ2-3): DAGVTQSPTHLIKTRGQQVTLRCSPISGHKSVSWYQQVLGQGPQFIFQYYEKEERGRGNFPDRFSARQFPNYSSELNVNALLLGDSALYLCASSPSTDTQYFGPGTRLTVL.

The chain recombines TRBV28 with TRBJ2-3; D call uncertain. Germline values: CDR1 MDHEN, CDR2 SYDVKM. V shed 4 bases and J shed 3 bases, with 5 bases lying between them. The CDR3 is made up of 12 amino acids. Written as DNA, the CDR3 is TGTGCCAGCAGTTCAGGAACAGATACGCAGTATTTT. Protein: CASSSGTDTQYF.

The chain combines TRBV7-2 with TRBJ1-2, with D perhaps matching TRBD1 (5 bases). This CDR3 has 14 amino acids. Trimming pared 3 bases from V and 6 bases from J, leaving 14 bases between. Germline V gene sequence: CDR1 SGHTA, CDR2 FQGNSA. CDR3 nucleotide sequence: TGTGCCAGCAGCTTCTCCAAGGACACGGATGGCTACACCTTC. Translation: CASSFSKDTDGYTF. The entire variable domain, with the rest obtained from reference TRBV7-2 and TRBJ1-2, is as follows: GAGVSQSPSNKVTEKGKDVELRCDPISGHTALYWYRQSLGQGLEFLIYFQGNSAPDKSGLPSDRFSAERTGGSVSTLTIQRTQQEDSAVYLCASSFSKDTDGYTFGSGTRLTVV.

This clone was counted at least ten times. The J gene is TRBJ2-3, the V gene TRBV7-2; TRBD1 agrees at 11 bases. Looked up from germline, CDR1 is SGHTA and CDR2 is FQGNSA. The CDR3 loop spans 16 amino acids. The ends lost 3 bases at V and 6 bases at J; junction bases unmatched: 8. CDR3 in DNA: TGTGCCAGCAGCTTGCTGTCCGGGACAGGGGGGGATACGCAGTATTTT. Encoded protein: CASSLLSGTGGDTQYF.

CDR3 DNA: TGCGCCAGCAGCCAAGAATGGGGGAGCTATGGCTACACCTTC. Protein sequence: CASSQEWGSYGYTF. The J gene is TRBJ1-2, the V gene TRBV4-3, with TRBD1 as a possible D gene (5 bases). Trimming stripped 0 bases from V and 4 bases from J, with 9 bases between. The CDR3 is 14 amino acids. CDR1 is LGHNA and CDR2 is YSLEER in the germline V gene.

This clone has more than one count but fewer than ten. The CDR3 here is CAWSTKGAGELFF. DNA for the CDR3: TGTGCCTGGAGTACAAAGGGGGCCGGGGAGCTGTTTTTT. The rearrangement links TRBV30 to TRBJ2-2, with TRBD1 as a possible D gene (6 bases). Trimming took 2 bases from V and 6 from J, leaving 10 bases between them. Germline V gives CDR1 GTSNPN, CDR2 SVGIG (reference sequence). The CDR3 length is 13 residues. The variable domain in full, completed from reference TRBV30 and TRBJ2-2, reads SQTIHQWPATLVQPVGSPLSLECTVEGTSNPNLYWYRQAAGRGLQLLFYSVGIGQISSEVPQNLSASRPQDRQFILSSKKLLLSDSGFYLCAWSTKGAGELFFGEGSRLTVL.

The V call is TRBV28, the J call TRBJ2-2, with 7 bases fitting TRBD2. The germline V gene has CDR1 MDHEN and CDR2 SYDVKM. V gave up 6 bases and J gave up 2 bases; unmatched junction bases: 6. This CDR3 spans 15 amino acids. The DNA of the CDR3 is TGTGCCAGCAGCATGGGACTACCTAACACCGGGGAGCTGTTTTTT. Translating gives CASSMGLPNTGELFF.

The CDR3 coding sequence is TGCAGTGCTAGAGATGATGACAGCCAGTACTTC. This gives the protein CSARDDDSQYF. The chain joins TRBV20-1 to TRBJ2-4; D possibly corresponds to TRBD1 (5 bases). Trimming took 0 bases from V and 13 from J, leaving 10 bases between them. The CDR3 is 11 residues long. Looked up from germline, CDR1 is DFQATT and CDR2 is SNEGSKA (reference sequence).